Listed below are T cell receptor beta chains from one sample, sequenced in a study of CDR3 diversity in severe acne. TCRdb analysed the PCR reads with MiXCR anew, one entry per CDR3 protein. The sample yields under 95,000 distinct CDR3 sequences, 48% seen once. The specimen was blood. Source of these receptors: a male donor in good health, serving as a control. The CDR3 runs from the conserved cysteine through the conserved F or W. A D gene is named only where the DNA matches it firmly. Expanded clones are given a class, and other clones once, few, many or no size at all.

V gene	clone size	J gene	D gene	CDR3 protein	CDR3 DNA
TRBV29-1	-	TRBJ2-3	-	CSVDLDTTDTQYF	TGCAGCGTTGATCTGGACACCACAGATACGCAGTATTTT
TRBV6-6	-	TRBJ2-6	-	CASSYVPSGANVLAF	TGTGCCAGCAGTTACGTCCCCTCTGGGGCCAACGTCCTGGCTTTC
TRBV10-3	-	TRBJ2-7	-	CAISAGDSYEQYF	TGTGCCATCAGCGCCGGGGACTCCTACGAGCAGTACTTC
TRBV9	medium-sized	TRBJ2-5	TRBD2	CASIRGGGETQYF	TGTGCCAGCATCCGGGGGGGCGGGGAGACCCAGTACTTC
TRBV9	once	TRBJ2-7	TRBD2	CASSVGGGNGEQYF	TGTGCCAGCAGCGTAGGGGGAGGGAACGGCGAGCAGTACTTC
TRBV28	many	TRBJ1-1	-	CASSLAGGGSAEAFF	TGTGCCAGCAGTTTAGCTGGGGGGGGGTCGGCTGAAGCTTTCTTT
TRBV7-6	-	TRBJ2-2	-	CASSPSGSNTGELFF	TGTGCCAGCAGCCCGAGCGGGTCGAACACCGGGGAGCTGTTTTTT
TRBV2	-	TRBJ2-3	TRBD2	CASRLAGDTQYF	TGTGCCAGCAGACTAGCGGGAGATACGCAGTATTTT
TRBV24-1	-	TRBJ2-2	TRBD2	CATGDLNPTSGSVGELFF	TGTGCCACCGGTGATCTTAACCCGACTAGCGGGAGTGTCGGGGAGCTGTTTTTT
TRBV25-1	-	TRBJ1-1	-	CASSEFTGLNTEAFF	TGTGCCAGCAGTGAATTTACAGGATTGAACACTGAAGCTTTCTTT
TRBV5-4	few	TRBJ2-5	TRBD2	CASRIAGGPREETQYF	TGTGCCAGTCGAATAGCGGGAGGGCCGCGAGAAGAGACCCAGTACTTC
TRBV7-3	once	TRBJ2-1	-	CASSPDGRGYNEQFF	TGTGCCAGCAGCCCCGACGGCAGGGGATACAATGAGCAGTTCTTC
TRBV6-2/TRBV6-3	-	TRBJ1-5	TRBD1	CASLDRQGDQPQHF	TGTGCCAGCCTCGACCGACAGGGGGATCAGCCCCAGCATTTT
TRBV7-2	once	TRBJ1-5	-	CASSLGQAPYSNQPQHF	TGTGCCAGCAGCTTAGGACAGGCCCCGTATAGCAATCAGCCCCAGCATTTT
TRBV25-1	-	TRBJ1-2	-	CASSEGLTEAFFGYTF	TGTGCCAGCAGTGAGGGGCTAACGGAAGCCTTCTTTGGCTACACCTTC
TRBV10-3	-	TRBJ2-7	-	CAISDGTQRERYF	TGTGCCATCAGTGACGGGACCCAACGCGAGCGGTACTTC
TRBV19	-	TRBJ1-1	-	CASTKTGISEAFF	TGTGCCAGTACCAAGACAGGTATCTCTGAAGCTTTCTTT
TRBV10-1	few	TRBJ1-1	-	CASSEGRTTEAFF	TGCGCCAGCAGTGAGGGACGGACCACTGAAGCTTTCTTT
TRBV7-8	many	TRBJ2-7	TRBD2	CASSLLSGAGEQYF	TGTGCCAGCAGCTTATTGTCGGGAGCGGGGGAGCAGTACTTC
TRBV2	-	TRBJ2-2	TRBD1	CASNGQGAQVSGELFF	TGTGCCAGCAATGGGCAGGGGGCGCAGGTTTCCGGGGAGCTGTTTTTT
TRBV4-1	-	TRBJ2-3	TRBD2	CASSQVLAGGPTDTQYF	TGCGCCAGCAGCCAAGTACTAGCGGGGGGGCCCACAGATACGCAGTATTTT
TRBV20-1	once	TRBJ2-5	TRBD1	CSARDPGTGTPRYQETQYF	TGCAGTGCTAGAGATCCCGGGACAGGGACGCCCAGGTACCAAGAGACCCAGTACTTC
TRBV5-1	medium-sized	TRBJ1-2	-	CASSPAGLANYGYTF	TGCGCCAGCAGCCCAGCAGGCCTAGCTAACTATGGCTACACCTTC
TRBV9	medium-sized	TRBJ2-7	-	CASSVGGETYEQYF	TGTGCCAGCAGCGTAGGGGGAGAGACCTACGAGCAGTACTTC
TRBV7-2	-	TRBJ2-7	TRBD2	CASSLVLAGLSSYEQYF	TGTGCCAGCAGCTTAGTACTAGCGGGGCTAAGCTCCTACGAGCAGTACTTC
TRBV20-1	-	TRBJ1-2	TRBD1	CSARGDRDRGYTF	TGCAGTGCTAGAGGGGACAGGGATAGAGGCTACACCTTC
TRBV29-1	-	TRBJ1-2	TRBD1	CSVLRTGPGYTF	TGCAGCGTCCTAAGGACAGGGCCCGGCTACACCTTC
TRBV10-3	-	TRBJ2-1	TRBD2	CAISEASGTVYNEQFF	TGTGCCATCAGTGAGGCTAGCGGGACGGTCTACAATGAGCAGTTCTTC
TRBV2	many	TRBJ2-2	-	CASRQDTTYTGELFF	TGTGCCAGCAGGCAGGACACTACATACACCGGGGAGCTGTTTTTT
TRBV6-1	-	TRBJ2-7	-	CASSEASGLSYGQYF	TGTGCCAGCAGTGAAGCATCTGGGCTATCCTACGGGCAGTACTTC
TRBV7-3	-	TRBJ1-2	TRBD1	CASSLHGGGQGGYGYTF	TGCGCCAGCAGCCTTCATGGCGGAGGACAGGGAGGTTATGGCTACACCTTC
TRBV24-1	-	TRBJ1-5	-	CASSITGYGQPQHF	TGTGCCAGTAGTATAACGGGGTACGGTCAGCCCCAGCATTTT
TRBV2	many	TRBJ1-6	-	CASLGGGPSNSPLHF	TGTGCCAGCCTCGGCGGGGGACCCTCAAATTCACCCCTCCACTTT
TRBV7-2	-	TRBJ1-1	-	CASSYCNSAEAFF	TGTGCCAGCAGCTACTGCAACTCGGCTGAAGCTTTCTTT
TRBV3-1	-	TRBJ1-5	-	CASSQDRAPYQPQHF	TGTGCCAGCAGCCAAGATAGGGCGCCCTATCAGCCCCAGCATTTT
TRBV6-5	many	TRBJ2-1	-	CASSIQGRVGPNEQFF	TGTGCCAGCAGCATACAGGGTCGGGTGGGGCCTAATGAGCAGTTCTTC
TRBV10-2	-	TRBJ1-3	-	CASSESVTSGNTIYF	TGCGCCAGCAGTGAGTCGGTTACATCTGGAAACACCATATATTTT
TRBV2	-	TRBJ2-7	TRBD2	CASSSGSAYEQYF	TGTGCCAGTTCTAGCGGGTCAGCCTACGAGCAGTACTTC
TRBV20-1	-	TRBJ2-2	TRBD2	CSASLGSGDTGELFF	TGCAGTGCTAGTCTCGGTAGCGGGGACACCGGGGAGCTGTTTTTT
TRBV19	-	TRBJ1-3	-	CASSNPLRGNTIYF	TGTGCCAGTAGCAACCCGCTCCGAGGTAACACCATATATTTT
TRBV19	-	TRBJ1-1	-	CASSGRADSTEAFF	TGTGCCAGTAGTGGTCGGGCGGATAGCACTGAAGCTTTCTTT
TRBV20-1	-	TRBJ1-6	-	CSATAQVVGSPLHF	TGCAGTGCTACCGCCCAGGTAGTAGGTTCACCCCTCCACTTT
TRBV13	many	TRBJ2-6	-	CASAGTGANVLTF	TGTGCCAGCGCCGGGACCGGGGCCAACGTCCTGACTTTC
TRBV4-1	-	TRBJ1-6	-	CASSQDGGTVRSPLHF	TGCGCCAGCAGCCAAGATGGCGGAACGGTCAGATCACCCCTCCACTTT
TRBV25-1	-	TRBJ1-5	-	CASSFKAGRSNRPQHF	TGTGCCAGCAGTTTCAAGGCAGGGCGGTCTAATCGGCCCCAGCATTTT
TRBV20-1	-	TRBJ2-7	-	CSAREGGYEQYF	TGCAGTGCTAGAGAGGGGGGCTACGAGCAGTACTTC
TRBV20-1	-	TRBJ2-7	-	CSAGRCSYEQYF	TGCAGTGCTGGTCGGTGCTCCTACGAGCAGTACTTC
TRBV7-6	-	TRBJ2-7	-	CASSPSGEEQYF	TGTGCCAGCAGCCCATCGGGGGAGGAGCAGTACTTC
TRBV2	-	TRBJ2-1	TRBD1	CASRRTGGGNEQFF	TGTGCCAGCCGTCGGACAGGGGGTGGCAATGAGCAGTTCTTC
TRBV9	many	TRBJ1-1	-	CASSVVREWVDEAFF	TGTGCCAGCAGCGTAGTAAGGGAGTGGGTTGATGAAGCTTTCTTT